The 24 T cell receptor beta chains below all came from one sample that was sequenced in a study of T cells in narcolepsy. Only in-frame clones appear in the TCRdb table, and some are missing; sequencing was by immunoSEQ multiplex PCR. The sample lists 30,000 to 35,000 clones; roughly 87% were seen once. Specimen: CD45RA- memory CD4+ T cells from PBMCs. The receptors were sampled from a human donor with narcolepsy.

The chain uses TRBV29-1 and TRBJ2-1; possible D gene TRBD2, 5 bases. CDR3 length: 16 amino acids. Germline CDR1 and CDR2: SQVTM and ANQGSEA. Deletions cut 3 bases from V and 0 bases from J, with 15 bases between. CDR3 in amino acids: CSVEVYTGSSYNEQFF. The CDR3, as DNA: TGCAGCGTTGAGGTCTACACGGGGAGCTCCTACAATGAGCAGTTCTTC.

V and J are TRBV6-1 and TRBJ1-5, with D perhaps matching TRBD1 (5 bases). V was shortened by 2 bases and J by 8 bases, with 19 bases between the two germline ends. Looked up from germline, CDR1 is MNHNS and CDR2 is SASEGT. The CDR3 runs 16 residues. The CDR3 reads CASSESPTAGGKPQHF. In DNA, the CDR3 is TGTGCCAGCAGTGAATCCCCGACAGCCGGCGGCAAGCCCCAGCATTTT.

This sequence joins TRBV11-3 and TRBJ2-7; D perhaps matches TRBD1 (5 bases). There are 12 residues in the CDR3. Germline V gene lookup returns CDR1 SGHNT and CDR2 YENEEA. V lost 6 bases to trimming and J lost 1 base, with 7 bases between them. Written as DNA, the CDR3 is TGTGCCAGCAGACAGGCATCCTACGAGCAGTACTTC. Its protein product is CASRQASYEQYF.

V is TRBV21-1 and J is TRBJ1-2; TRBD1, as called in the table, went unchecked against the DNA. TRBV21-1 is a listed pseudogene. The CDR3 spans 15 residues. CDR3 loop: CASSKGVTGAGGYTF. Written as DNA, the CDR3 is TGTGCCAGCAGCAAAGGGGTAACAGGGGCGGGTGGCTACACCTTC.

V usage is TRBV4-3 and J usage is TRBJ1-2; the D is unclear. This CDR3 region has 13 residues. Germline V CDR1 and CDR2: LGHNA, YSLEER. V was clipped by 1 base and J by 4 bases, with 7 bases between them. CDR3 bases: TGCGCCAGCAGCCAAGCAGTCGCCTATGGCTACACCTTC. Translating it yields CASSQAVAYGYTF.

The DNA of the CDR3 is TGTGCCAGCAGTTTCCCTGTCGGGTTGTACACAGATACGCAGTATTTT. This sequence encodes CASSFPVGLYTDTQYF. The chain couples TRBV27 to TRBJ2-3; unclear D gene. CDR1 and CDR2 from the germline V gene are MNHEY and SMNVEV (reference sequence). V was pared by 3 bases and J by 2 bases, with 15 bases between. The CDR3 is made up of 16 amino acids.

The chain uses TRBV7-8 and TRBJ1-3; no clear D gene. Germline CDR1 is SGHVS and CDR2 is FQNEAQ. The CDR3 length is 19 residues. Trimming cost V 7 bases and J 2 bases, with 27 bases left between them. In nucleotides, the CDR3 is TGTGCCAGCATTCCCGACCAGCCCGGGAAGGGAGAAGCTGGAAACACCATATATTTT. Its translation: CASIPDQPGKGEAGNTIYF.

This chain uses TRBV5-6 with TRBJ2-5; 10 bases agree with TRBD2. This CDR3 has 14 residues. With 3 bases clipped from V and 4 bases from J, the junction kept 3 bases outside the gene matches. Germline CDR1 SGHDT, CDR2 YYEEEE. The DNA of the CDR3 is TGTGCCAGCAGCTCCAGACTAGCGGGAGAGACCCAGTACTTC. Encoded protein: CASSSRLAGETQYF.

This clone has only a few counts. The rearrangement links TRBV19 to TRBJ2-7; perhaps D is TRBD1 or TRBD2 (5 bases each). CDR1 and CDR2 (germline): LNHDA, SQIVND (reference sequence). V lost 6 bases to trimming and J lost 3 bases, with 12 bases between them. The CDR3 is made up of 13 amino acids. In DNA form, the CDR3 reads TGTGCCAGTAGCACACGGGACGGCTACGAGCAGTACTTC. Its translation is CASSTRDGYEQYF. Filled out from reference TRBV19 and TRBJ2-7, the complete variable domain reads DGGITQSPKYLFRKEGQNVTLSCEQNLNHDAMYWYRQDPGQGLRLIYYSQIVNDFQKGDIAEGYSVSREKKESFPLTVTSAQKNPTAFYLCASSTRDGYEQYFGPGTRLTVT.

The gene calls are TRBV7-8 and TRBJ2-7; D is tentatively TRBD1 or TRBD2 (5 bases each). CDR3 length: 13 residues. The V and J ends lost 5 bases and 4 bases respectively, with 12 bases between them. The germline gives CDR1 SGHVS, CDR2 FQNEAQ. CDR3 loop: CASSRGTLYEQYF. In DNA, the CDR3 is TGTGCCAGCAGCAGAGGGACGTTGTACGAGCAGTACTTC.

The V call is TRBV6-6, the J call TRBJ2-7; tentative D call: TRBD2 (5 bases). Deletions cut 8 bases from V and 3 bases from J, with 14 bases between. The CDR3 extends over 13 amino acids. Germline CDR1 is MNHNY and CDR2 is SVGAGI (reference sequence). CDR3 coding DNA: TGTGCCAGCGCGGGCAGTGGATTCTACGAGCAGTACTTC. This codes for CASAGSGFYEQYF.

The chain couples TRBV19 to TRBJ2-1; either TRBD1 or TRBD2 may fit D (6 bases each). V dropped 4 bases and J dropped 10 bases, with 17 bases sitting between them. Germline CDR1 is LNHDA and CDR2 is SQIVND (reference sequence). CDR3 length: 14 residues. The CDR3: CASSRTVAGTEQFF. CDR3 coding DNA: TGTGCCAGTAGTAGGACGGTGGCGGGGACAGAGCAGTTCTTC. Complete variable domain (other parts from reference TRBV19 and TRBJ2-1): DGGITQSPKYLFRKEGQNVTLSCEQNLNHDAMYWYRQDPGQGLRLIYYSQIVNDFQKGDIAEGYSVSREKKESFPLTVTSAQKNPTAFYLCASSRTVAGTEQFFGPGTRLTVL.

V usage is TRBV2 and J usage is TRBJ2-7; 11 bases are shared with TRBD2. Germline-derived CDR1 and CDR2 are SNHLY and FYNNEI. After removal of 4 bases from V and 7 bases from J, the junction contained 6 bases not matched to a gene. This CDR3 contains 14 residues. CDR3 in amino acids: CASSGTSGLREQYF. In nucleotides, the CDR3 is TGTGCCAGCAGTGGGACTAGCGGGCTACGGGAGCAGTACTTC.

This clone was recorded only once. The genes are TRBV19 and TRBJ2-2, with D perhaps assigned TRBD1 or TRBD2 (6 bases each). The V end lost 8 bases, the J end lost 7 bases, and 14 bases lay between the germline ends. CDR3 length equals 13 residues. The germline V gene encodes CDR1 LNHDA and CDR2 SQIVND (reference sequence). CDR3: CASWGARGGELFF. CDR3 sequence (DNA): TGTGCCAGTTGGGGGGCCCGTGGCGGGGAGCTGTTTTTT. The variable domain in full, completed from reference TRBV19 and TRBJ2-2, reads DGGITQSPKYLFRKEGQNVTLSCEQNLNHDAMYWYRQDPGQGLRLIYYSQIVNDFQKGDIAEGYSVSREKKESFPLTVTSAQKNPTAFYLCASWGARGGELFFGEGSRLTVL.

The rearrangement uses TRBV28 and TRBJ1-4; the match to TRBD1 covers 7 bases. The CDR3 is 14 residues long. Germline V gene sequence: CDR1 MDHEN, CDR2 SYDVKM. J gave up 7 bases and V 4 bases, and 6 bases lay outside the gene matches. CDR3 bases: TGTGCCAGCAGTTCCGGCAACAGGGGTGAAAAACTGTTTTTT. Protein sequence: CASSSGNRGEKLFF.

This clone has just one count. The chain has TRBV2 and TRBJ1-1; D is unresolved. The germline V gene encodes CDR1 SNHLY and CDR2 FYNNEI. This CDR3 spans 13 amino acids. Trimming removed 6 bases at V and 1 base at J, with 9 bases between. CDR3 region: CASRVVENTEAFF. CDR3 coding DNA: TGTGCCAGCAGGGTAGTAGAGAACACTGAAGCTTTCTTT.

The chain joins TRBV28 to TRBJ1-6, with D perhaps matching TRBD1 (6 bases). This CDR3 region has 14 residues. Germline CDR1 reads MDHEN; CDR2 reads SYDVKM. V shed 5 bases and J shed 8 bases, with 13 bases lying between them. CDR3: CASSPMAGDSPLHF. The CDR3 bases are TGTGCCAGCAGTCCCATGGCAGGGGATTCACCCCTCCACTTT.

For this clone: Within the sample, other DNA sequences also encode this same CDR3. V is TRBV9 and J is TRBJ1-3; 9 nucleotides match TRBD1. The germline V gene encodes CDR1 SGDLS and CDR2 YYNGEE. There are 14 residues in the CDR3. V shed 3 bases, J shed 4 bases, and the junction held 2 bases outside the gene matches. CDR3 residues: CASSATGGGNTIYF. For the CDR3, the DNA is TGTGCCAGCAGCGCGACAGGGGGAGGAAACACCATATATTTT.

The chain recombines TRBV19 with TRBJ2-1; 8 positions match TRBD1. CDR1 is LNHDA, CDR2 SQIVND, per germline (reference sequence). This CDR3 comprises 13 residues. Germline trimming cut 7 bases from V and 11 bases from J; bases unmatched to any gene: 10. The CDR3 is CASNGQGAGKQFF. The CDR3 nucleotides read TGTGCCAGTAACGGTCAGGGGGCGGGGAAGCAGTTCTTC. Complete variable domain (other parts from reference TRBV19 and TRBJ2-1): DGGITQSPKYLFRKEGQNVTLSCEQNLNHDAMYWYRQDPGQGLRLIYYSQIVNDFQKGDIAEGYSVSREKKESFPLTVTSAQKNPTAFYLCASNGQGAGKQFFGPGTRLTVL.

This clone was seen only once. The chain uses TRBV30 and TRBJ2-1; a possible D gene is TRBD1 (6 bases). This CDR3 spans 14 amino acids. Looked up from germline, CDR1 is GTSNPN and CDR2 is SVGIG (reference sequence). Trimming stripped 1 base from V and 12 bases from J, with 19 bases between. This CDR3 reads CAWSGPGADGRQFF. Here the CDR3 DNA reads TGTGCCTGGAGTGGTCCAGGGGCCGACGGCAGGCAGTTCTTC.

This chain joins TRBV10-3 and TRBJ2-5; TRBD1 aligns across 9 bases. The CDR3 extends over 16 amino acids. V gave up 3 bases and J gave up 2 bases; unmatched junction bases: 7. Germline V CDR1 and CDR2: ENHRY, SYGVKD. The CDR3 bases are TGTGCCATCAGTGATAGAAACAGGGGGCCACAAGAGACCCAGTACTTC. Translation gives CAISDRNRGPQETQYF.

This rearrangement joins TRBV11-2 to TRBJ2-7; the D gene is possibly TRBD2 (6 bases). V dropped 2 bases and J dropped 3 bases, with 14 bases sitting between them. Germline V gene lookup returns CDR1 SGHAT and CDR2 FQNNGV. This CDR3 region has 15 residues. As DNA, the CDR3 is TGTGCCAGCAGCTTACAATCCCAGGGAGGCTACGAGCAGTACTTC. It is translated as CASSLQSQGGYEQYF. The complete variable domain, with remaining parts taken from reference TRBV11-2 and TRBJ2-7, reads EAGVAQSPRYKIIEKRQSVAFWCNPISGHATLYWYQQILGQGPKLLIQFQNNGVVDDSQLPKDRFSAERLKGVDSTLKIQPAKLEDSAVYLCASSLQSQGGYEQYFGPGTRLTVT.

The V call is TRBV28, the J call TRBJ1-4, with D hard to call. The CDR3 loop spans 12 amino acids. The germline V gene encodes CDR1 MDHEN and CDR2 SYDVKM. Trimming took 6 bases from V and 3 from J, leaving 5 bases between them. The CDR3: CASRYSNEKLFF. The CDR3 nucleotides read TGTGCCAGCAGGTACTCTAATGAAAAACTGTTTTTT.

The chain combines TRBV2 with TRBJ1-2; maybe TRBD1 (5 bases). Looked up from germline, CDR1 is SNHLY and CDR2 is FYNNEI. The V and J ends lost 7 bases and 1 base respectively, with 10 bases between them. The CDR3 runs to 13 residues. The CDR3 here is CASMGQSNYGYTF. The CDR3 DNA reads TGTGCCAGCATGGGGCAGAGTAACTATGGCTACACCTTC. Filled out from reference TRBV2 and TRBJ1-2, the complete variable domain reads EPEVTQTPSHQVTQMGQEVILRCVPISNHLYFYWYRQILGQKVEFLVSFYNNEISEKSEIFDDQFSVERPDGSNFTLKIRSTKLEDSAMYFCASMGQSNYGYTFGSGTRLTVV.